The clone carrying this T cell receptor (gamma chain) was observed at least ten times. What it recognizes is unknown. It differs at one base from a far larger clone, so likely a read error. This specimen includes other DNA sequences encoding the same CDR3. The CDR3 length is 15 residues. Germline V gene sequence: CDR1 GITISATS, CDR2 ISYDGTV (reference sequence). Gammadelta T cells were flow-sorted from PBMC into Vgamma9/Vdelta2+ and Vdelta2-negative populations for bulk analysis. TCRdb re-called the multiplex PCR reads via CATT. The table records about 5,000 gamma-chain clones, 3% to 4% of them present only once. This specimen comes from a study of γδ T cells in repeated Plasmodium falciparum infection. Study details: Each infection was followed by sampling at 21 days, plus baseline and some pre-infection draws.

Overall study results and limits: In Vdelta2-negative, largely Vdelta1+, gammadelta repertoires, repeated controlled infections appeared to drive clonal selection waves. Many TCRgamma sequences overlapped between individuals in stable Vgamma9/Vdelta2+ repertoires.

The sequence came from a pool of human donors (malaria-infected and uninfected, not separated). V is TRGV9 and J is TRGJP. No J gene was available from TCRdb, and it was assigned here by a germline match of the DNA. The specimen sequenced was gamma-delta T cells from blood. The CDR3 here is CALWEQELGKKIKVF. CDR3 nucleotide sequence: TGTGCCTTGTGGGAACAAGAGCTGGGCAAAAAAATCAAGGTATTT.